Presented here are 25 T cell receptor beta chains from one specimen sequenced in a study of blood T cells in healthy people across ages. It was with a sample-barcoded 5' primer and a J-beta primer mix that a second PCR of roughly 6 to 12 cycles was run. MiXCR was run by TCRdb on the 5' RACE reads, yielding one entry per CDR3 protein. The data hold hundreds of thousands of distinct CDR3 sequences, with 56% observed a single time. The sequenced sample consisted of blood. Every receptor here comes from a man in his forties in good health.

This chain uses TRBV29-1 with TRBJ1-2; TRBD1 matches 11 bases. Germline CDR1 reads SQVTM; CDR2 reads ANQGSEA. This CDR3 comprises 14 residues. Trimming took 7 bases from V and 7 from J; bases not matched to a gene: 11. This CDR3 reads CSGGRTGGEVGYTF. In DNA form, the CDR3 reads TGCAGCGGGGGACGGACAGGGGGCGAGGTTGGCTACACCTTC.

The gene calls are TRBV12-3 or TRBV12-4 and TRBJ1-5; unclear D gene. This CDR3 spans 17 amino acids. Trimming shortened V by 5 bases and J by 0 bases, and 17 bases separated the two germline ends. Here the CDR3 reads CASSASEVDYSNQPQHF. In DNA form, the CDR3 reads TGTGCCAGCAGTGCGAGCGAGGTCGACTATAGCAATCAGCCCCAGCATTTT.

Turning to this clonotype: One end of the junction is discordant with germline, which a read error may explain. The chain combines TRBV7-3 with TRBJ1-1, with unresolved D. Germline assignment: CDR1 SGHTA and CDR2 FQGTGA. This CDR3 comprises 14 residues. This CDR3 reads CASGLDVLNTEAFF. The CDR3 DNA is TGTGCCAGCGGCTTGGATGTATTGAACACTGAAGCTTTCTTT.

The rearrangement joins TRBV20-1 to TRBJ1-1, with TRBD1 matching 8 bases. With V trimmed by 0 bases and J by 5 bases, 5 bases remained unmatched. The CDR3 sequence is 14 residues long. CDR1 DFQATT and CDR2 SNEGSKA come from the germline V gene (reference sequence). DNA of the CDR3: TGCAGTGCTAGAGATCGAACAGGGGGAACTGAAGCTTTCTTT. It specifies CSARDRTGGTEAFF.

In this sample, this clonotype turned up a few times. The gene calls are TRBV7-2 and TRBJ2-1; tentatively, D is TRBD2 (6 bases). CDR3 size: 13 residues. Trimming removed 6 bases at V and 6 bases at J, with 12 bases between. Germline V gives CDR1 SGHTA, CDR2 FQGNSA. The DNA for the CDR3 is TGTGCCAGCAGGGGGGGTGGGCGCAATGAGCAGTTCTTC. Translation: CASRGGGRNEQFF.

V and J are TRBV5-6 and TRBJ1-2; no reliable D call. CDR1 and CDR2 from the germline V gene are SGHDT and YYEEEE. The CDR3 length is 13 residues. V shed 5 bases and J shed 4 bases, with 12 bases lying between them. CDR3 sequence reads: CASRAGRGYGYTF. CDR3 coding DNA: TGTGCCAGCAGAGCCGGTCGTGGCTATGGCTACACCTTC.

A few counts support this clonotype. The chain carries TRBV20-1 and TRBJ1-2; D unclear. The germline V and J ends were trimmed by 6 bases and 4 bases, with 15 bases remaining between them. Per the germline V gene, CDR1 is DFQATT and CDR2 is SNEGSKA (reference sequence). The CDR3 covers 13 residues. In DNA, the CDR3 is TGCAGTGCCCCCAAAGAAATTTCCTATGGCTACACCTTC. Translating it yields CSAPKEISYGYTF.

This CDR3 is CSVEVGTGELFF. Here the CDR3 DNA reads TGCAGCGTTGAGGTTGGCACCGGGGAGCTGTTTTTT. The chain joins TRBV29-1 to TRBJ2-2; D is unresolved. CDR3 length equals 12 residues. Between the trimmed V and J ends, which lost 3 bases and 4 bases, there was a span of 6 bases. Germline CDR1 is SQVTM and CDR2 is ANQGSEA.

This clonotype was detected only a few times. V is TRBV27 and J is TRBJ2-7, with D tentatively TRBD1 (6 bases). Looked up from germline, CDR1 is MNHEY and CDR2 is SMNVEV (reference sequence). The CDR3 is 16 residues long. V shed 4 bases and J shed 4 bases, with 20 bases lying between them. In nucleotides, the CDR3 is TGTGCCAGCAGTTGGTCGGCAGGGGAAAGTCTGTACGAGCAGTACTTC. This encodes CASSWSAGESLYEQYF.

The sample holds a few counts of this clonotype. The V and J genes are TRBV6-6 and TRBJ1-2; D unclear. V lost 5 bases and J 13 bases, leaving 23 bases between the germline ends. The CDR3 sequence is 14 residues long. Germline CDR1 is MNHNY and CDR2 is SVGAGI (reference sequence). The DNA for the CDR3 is TGTGCCAGCAGTCCCGACGTTGATGTCAAGTGGCCCACCTTC. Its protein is CASSPDVDVKWPTF.

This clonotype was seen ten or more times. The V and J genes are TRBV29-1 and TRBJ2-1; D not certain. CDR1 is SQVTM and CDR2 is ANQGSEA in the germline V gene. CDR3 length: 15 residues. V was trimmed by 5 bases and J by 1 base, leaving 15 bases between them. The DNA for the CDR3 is TGCAGCGTTCTGATCCGGCGTCCTTCCTACAATGAGCAGTTCTTC. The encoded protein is CSVLIRRPSYNEQFF.

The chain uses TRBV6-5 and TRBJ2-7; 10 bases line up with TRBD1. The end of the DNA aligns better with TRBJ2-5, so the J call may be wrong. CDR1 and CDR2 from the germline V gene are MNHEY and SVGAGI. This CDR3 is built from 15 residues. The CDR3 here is CASSSWTGGEETQYF. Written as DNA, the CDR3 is TGTGCCAGCAGTTCCTGGACAGGGGGGGAGGAGACCCAGTACTTC.

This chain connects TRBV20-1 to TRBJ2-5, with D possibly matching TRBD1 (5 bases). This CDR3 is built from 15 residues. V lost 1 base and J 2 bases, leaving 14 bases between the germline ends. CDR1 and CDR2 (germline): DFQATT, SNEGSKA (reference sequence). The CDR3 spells CSARGPTVTQETQYF. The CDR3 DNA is TGCAGTGCTAGAGGCCCGACAGTGACTCAAGAGACCCAGTACTTC.

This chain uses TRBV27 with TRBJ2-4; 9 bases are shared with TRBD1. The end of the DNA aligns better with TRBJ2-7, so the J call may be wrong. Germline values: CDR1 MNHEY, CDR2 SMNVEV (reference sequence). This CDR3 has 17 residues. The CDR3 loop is CASSRKPPGQGFYEQYF. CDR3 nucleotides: TGTGCCAGCAGCCGTAAACCCCCGGGACAGGGATTTTACGAGCAGTACTTC.

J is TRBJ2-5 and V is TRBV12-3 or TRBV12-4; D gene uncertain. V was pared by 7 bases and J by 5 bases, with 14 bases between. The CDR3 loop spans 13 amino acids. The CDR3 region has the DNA TGTGCCAGCATAGGTCTAGATGGTGAGACCCAGTACTTC. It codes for CASIGLDGETQYF.

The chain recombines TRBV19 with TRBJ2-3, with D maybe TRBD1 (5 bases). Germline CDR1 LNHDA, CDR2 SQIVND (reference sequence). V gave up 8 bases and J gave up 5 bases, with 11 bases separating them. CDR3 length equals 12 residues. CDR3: CASGDQGDTQYF. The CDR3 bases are TGTGCCAGTGGAGACCAGGGAGATACGCAGTATTTT.

DNA for the CDR3: TGTGCCAGCAGCCAGAGACAGGGTCTAGGTTACACCTTC. Its protein is CASSQRQGLGYTF. The genes are TRBV3-1 and TRBJ1-2, with TRBD1 matching 7 bases. CDR3 size: 13 residues. CDR1 and CDR2 from the germline V gene are LGHDT and YNNKEL (reference sequence). V was clipped by 3 bases and J by 11 bases; unmatched bases: 9.

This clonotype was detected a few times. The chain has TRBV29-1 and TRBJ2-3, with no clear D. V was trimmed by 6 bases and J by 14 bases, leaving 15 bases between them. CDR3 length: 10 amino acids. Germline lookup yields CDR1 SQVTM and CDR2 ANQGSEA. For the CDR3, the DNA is TGCAGCGTAGGGCCCGATCCGGGGTATTTT. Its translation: CSVGPDPGYF.

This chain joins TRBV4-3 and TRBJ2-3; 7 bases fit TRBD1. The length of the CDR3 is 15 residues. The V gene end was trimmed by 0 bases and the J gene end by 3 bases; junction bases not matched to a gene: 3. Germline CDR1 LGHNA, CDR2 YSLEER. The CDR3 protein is CASSQDEGATDTQYF. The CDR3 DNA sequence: TGCGCCAGCAGCCAAGATGAGGGGGCAACAGATACGCAGTATTTT.

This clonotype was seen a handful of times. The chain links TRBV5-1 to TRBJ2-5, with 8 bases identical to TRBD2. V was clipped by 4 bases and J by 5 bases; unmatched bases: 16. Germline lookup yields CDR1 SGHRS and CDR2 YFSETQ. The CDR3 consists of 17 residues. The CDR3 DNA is TGCGCCAGCAGCATGGGGACTAGTGGGAATATGGGGGAGACCCAGTACTTC. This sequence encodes CASSMGTSGNMGETQYF.

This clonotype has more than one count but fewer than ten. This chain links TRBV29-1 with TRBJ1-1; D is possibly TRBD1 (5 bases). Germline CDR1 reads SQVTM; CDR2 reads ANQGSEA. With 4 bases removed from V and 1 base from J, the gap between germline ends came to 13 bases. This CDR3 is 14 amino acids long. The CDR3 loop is CSVGRPGANTEAFF. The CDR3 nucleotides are TGCAGCGTTGGACGACCCGGGGCGAACACTGAAGCTTTCTTT.

The CDR3 loop is CASSLEGDMDTGELFF. CDR3 sequence (DNA): TGCGCCAGCAGCTTGGAAGGGGACATGGACACCGGGGAGCTGTTTTTT. The chain combines TRBV5-1 with TRBJ2-2, with D possibly being TRBD1 (6 bases). Deletions cut 0 bases from V and 3 bases from J, with 12 bases between. CDR3 length: 16 residues. The germline CDR1 and CDR2 sequences are SGHRS and YFSETQ.

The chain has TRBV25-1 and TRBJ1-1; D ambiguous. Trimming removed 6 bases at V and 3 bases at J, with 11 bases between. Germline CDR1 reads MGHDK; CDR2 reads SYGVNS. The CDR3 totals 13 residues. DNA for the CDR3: TGTGCCAGCAGGGTACCCCCAGACACTGAAGCTTTCTTT. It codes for CASRVPPDTEAFF.

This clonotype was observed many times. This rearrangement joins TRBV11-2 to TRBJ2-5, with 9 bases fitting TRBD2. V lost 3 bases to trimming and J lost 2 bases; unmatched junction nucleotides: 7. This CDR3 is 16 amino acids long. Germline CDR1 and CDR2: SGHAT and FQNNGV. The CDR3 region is CASSFLLAGKQETQYF. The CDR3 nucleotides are TGTGCCAGCAGCTTCCTTCTAGCGGGGAAACAAGAGACCCAGTACTTC.

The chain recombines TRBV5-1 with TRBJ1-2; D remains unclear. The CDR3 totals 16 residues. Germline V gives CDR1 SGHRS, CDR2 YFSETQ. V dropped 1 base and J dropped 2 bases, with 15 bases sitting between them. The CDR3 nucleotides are TGCGCCAGCAGCTTGCGAAAGGGCGGCGCCAACTATGGCTACACCTTC. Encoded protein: CASSLRKGGANYGYTF.